A selection of T cell receptor beta chains follows, all from one sample in a study of CD8 T cells in Susac syndrome. TCRdb fed the immunoSEQ multiplex PCR reads into MiXCR, producing one record per CDR3 protein. The repertoire includes approximately 160,000 distinct CDR3 sequences, roughly 95% of them detected once, and around 0.093% sits in the top ten. Sequenced input: CD4+ T cells from PBMCs. These receptor sequences come from a human donor with multiple sclerosis. Both conserved end residues are part of each CDR3. D genes are given only for firm matches. Only some rows state a clone size, as once, few, many or a class for expanded clones.

D	size	V	J	CDR3	DNA
TRBD1	NA	TRBV3-1	TRBJ2-1	CASSQTRTGKFF	TGTGCCAGCAGCCAGACGAGGACAGGGAAGTTCTTC
NA	NA	TRBV4-2	TRBJ2-3	CASSRTSTDTQYF	TGTGCCAGCAGCCGGACTAGCACAGATACGCAGTATTTT
NA	NA	TRBV6-2/TRBV6-3	TRBJ2-7	CASRMAGFDDEQYF	TGTGCCAGCAGGATGGCAGGGTTTGACGACGAGCAGTACTTC
NA	NA	TRBV30	TRBJ2-2	CAWSINTGELFF	TGTGCCTGGAGTATTAACACCGGGGAGCTGTTTTTT
NA	NA	TRBV9	TRBJ1-1	CASSVDSRNTEAFF	TGTGCCAGCAGCGTAGACTCCCGGAACACTGAAGCTTTCTTT
NA	NA	TRBV18	TRBJ1-2	CASSPPTTNYGYTF	TGTGCCAGCTCACCACCGACAACTAACTATGGCTACACCTTC
NA	once	TRBV2	TRBJ2-5	CASSPRLEMETQYF	TGTGCCAGCAGTCCTCGACTGGAAATGGAGACCCAGTACTTC
NA	NA	TRBV11-2	TRBJ1-1	CASSFTGGRTEAFF	TGTGCCAGCAGCTTCACGGGGGGAAGGACTGAAGCTTTCTTT
NA	NA	TRBV18	TRBJ2-7	CASSQNRDGYEQYF	TGTGCCAGCTCACAGAATCGGGACGGGTACGAGCAGTACTTC
TRBD1	NA	TRBV6-5	TRBJ1-2	CASRYRQGGYGYTF	TGTGCCAGCAGGTACCGACAGGGAGGCTATGGCTACACCTTC
NA	once	TRBV29-1	TRBJ2-7	CSVAEDYEQYF	TGCAGCGTTGCCGAGGACTACGAGCAGTACTTC
TRBD1	NA	TRBV12-3/TRBV12-4	TRBJ1-4	CASRRRGDNEKLFF	TGTGCCAGCAGACGCAGGGGGGATAATGAAAAACTGTTTTTT
NA	NA	TRBV2	TRBJ2-7	CASIGGQYEQYF	TGTGCCAGCATCGGAGGGCAGTACGAGCAGTACTTC
NA	NA	TRBV6-5	TRBJ2-2	CASRKRDQFTGELFF	TGTGCCAGCAGAAAACGGGACCAGTTCACCGGGGAGCTGTTTTTT
NA	few	TRBV30	TRBJ2-5	CAWSVGQETQYF	TGTGCCTGGAGTGTGGGACAAGAGACCCAGTACTTC
TRBD1	NA	TRBV27	TRBJ2-2	CASSAADRVTGELFF	TGTGCCAGCAGTGCCGCGGACAGGGTAACCGGGGAGCTGTTTTTT
NA	once	TRBV27	TRBJ1-1	CASSLTPARSDHTEAFF	TGTGCCAGCAGTTTAACACCCGCGAGGTCGGACCACACTGAAGCTTTCTTT
TRBD2	NA	TRBV29-1	TRBJ2-7	CSAGGTSGSNEQYF	TGCAGCGCGGGAGGGACTAGCGGGAGCAACGAGCAGTACTTC
NA	NA	TRBV9	TRBJ2-5	CARVGRQETQYF	TGTGCCAGGGTGGGCCGCCAAGAGACCCAGTACTTC
NA	NA	TRBV13	TRBJ2-3	CASMGSYTGDTQYF	TGTGCCAGCATGGGATCTTACACGGGAGATACGCAGTATTTT
TRBD2	few	TRBV5-1	TRBJ2-7	CASSPSSGVLYEQYF	TGCGCCAGCAGCCCCTCTAGCGGGGTCCTTTACGAGCAGTACTTC
NA	NA	TRBV25-1	TRBJ2-3	CASSAATRAGADTQYF	TGTGCCAGCAGTGCCGCGACAAGGGCTGGGGCAGATACGCAGTATTTT
NA	NA	TRBV7-2	TRBJ1-2	CATHAGPFHGYTF	TGTGCAACCCATGCAGGACCGTTCCATGGCTACACCTTC
NA	NA	TRBV29-1	TRBJ1-3	CSVRGQGQGNTIYF	TGCAGCGTCCGAGGGCAGGGACAAGGAAACACCATATATTTT
NA	NA	TRBV21-1	TRBJ2-3	CASSKTSGSSTDTQYF	TGTGCCAGCAGCAAAACTAGCGGGTCTAGCACAGATACGCAGTATTTT
NA	NA	TRBV4-1	TRBJ2-2	CASSPWLQVNTGELFF	TGCGCCAGCAGCCCCTGGCTACAGGTGAACACCGGGGAGCTGTTTTTT
NA	few	TRBV27	TRBJ1-1	CASSFQGNTEAFF	TGTGCCAGCAGTTTCCAGGGTAACACTGAAGCTTTCTTT
NA	NA	TRBV6-5	TRBJ1-2	CASSSTPGPLSYTF	TGTGCCAGCAGCTCGACACCTGGACCACTTAGCTACACCTTC
NA	NA	TRBV4-1	TRBJ1-1	CASRTQGTEAFF	TGCGCCTCACGAACTCAGGGGACTGAAGCTTTCTTT
NA	NA	TRBV30	TRBJ2-2	CAWSRRFGELFF	TGTGCCTGGAGTAGGCGGTTCGGGGAGCTGTTTTTT
NA	NA	TRBV12-3/TRBV12-4	TRBJ1-5	CASRRSSNQPQHF	TGTGCCAGCAGGCGTAGTAGCAATCAGCCCCAGCATTTT
NA	NA	TRBV2	TRBJ2-1	CASTPEAGPGNEQFF	TGTGCCAGCACCCCCGAGGCGGGGCCGGGCAATGAGCAGTTCTTC
TRBD1	NA	TRBV2	TRBJ2-5	CASISSTTGAQYF	TGTGCCAGCATATCTAGCACAACAGGGGCCCAGTACTTC
TRBD2	NA	TRBV29-1	TRBJ2-1	CSVEGSGGLAGSYNEQFF	TGCAGCGTTGAAGGGAGCGGGGGACTAGCGGGATCTTACAATGAGCAGTTCTTC
NA	NA	TRBV10-3	TRBJ1-1	CAISEPPGTSWAFF	TGTGCCATCAGTGAGCCTCCCGGGACCTCATGGGCTTTCTTT
NA	NA	TRBV5-1	TRBJ1-4	CASSLGVQTPTNEKLFF	TGCGCCAGCAGCTTGGGGGTGCAGACCCCAACTAATGAAAAACTGTTTTTT
NA	NA	TRBV4-2	TRBJ2-2	CASRTGPTTGELFF	TGTGCCAGCAGAACCGGGCCGACAACCGGGGAGCTGTTTTTT
NA	once	TRBV27	TRBJ1-2	CATQWGRGGNYGYTF	TGTGCCACCCAATGGGGCCGGGGCGGGAACTATGGCTACACCTTC
NA	once	TRBV27	TRBJ1-5	CATPRGRKGWQPQHF	TGTGCCACCCCACGGGGCAGGAAGGGATGGCAGCCCCAGCATTTT
NA	NA	TRBV29-1	TRBJ2-2	CSVTEPNTGELFF	TGCAGCGTTACGGAACCGAACACCGGGGAGCTGTTTTTT
TRBD1	NA	TRBV7-2	TRBJ2-4	CASSGRQGKNIQYF	TGTGCCAGCAGCGGTCGACAGGGAAAAAACATTCAGTACTTC
TRBD2	NA	TRBV29-1	TRBJ2-7	CSGGTSGHAEQYF	TGCAGCGGGGGGACTAGCGGCCACGCGGAGCAGTACTTC
TRBD1	NA	TRBV7-2	TRBJ2-2	CASSRRTGESGELFF	TGTGCCAGCAGCCGGAGGACAGGGGAAAGCGGGGAGCTGTTTTTT
NA	NA	TRBV7-2	TRBJ2-5	CASSFLANGGETQYF	TGTGCCAGCAGTTTCCTAGCGAACGGAGGGGAGACCCAGTACTTC
NA	NA	TRBV20-1	TRBJ1-2	CSASGRFGGYTF	TGCAGTGCTAGTGGCAGGTTCGGTGGCTACACCTTC
NA	NA	TRBV6-5	TRBJ1-2	CASSSPRGGRNYGYTF	TGTGCCAGCAGTTCTCCTAGAGGGGGGAGAAACTATGGCTACACCTTC
NA	NA	TRBV7-9	TRBJ2-7	CASSPKRRVGGEQYF	TGTGCCAGCAGCCCCAAGCGGAGGGTGGGGGGAGAGCAGTACTTC
NA	NA	TRBV24-1	TRBJ1-3	CATSDSLTGNTIYF	TGTGCCACCAGTGATTCCCTAACGGGAAACACCATATATTTT
NA	once	TRBV6-2/TRBV6-3	TRBJ1-5	CATDRARSGPQHF	TGTGCCACCGACCGGGCCAGGAGCGGGCCCCAGCATTTT
TRBD2	NA	TRBV24-1	TRBJ2-1	CATSSRLANEQFF	TGTGCCACCAGTTCGAGACTAGCAAATGAGCAGTTCTTC
NA	few	TRBV27	TRBJ1-1	CASSLSPNTEAFF	TGTGCCAGCAGTTTATCACCGAACACTGAAGCTTTCTTT
TRBD1	NA	TRBV7-9	TRBJ2-7	CASSPQGGRTYEQYF	TGTGCCAGCAGCCCACAGGGGGGAAGGACCTACGAGCAGTACTTC
NA	NA	TRBV5-4	TRBJ2-4	CASSRGGSGALAKNIQYF	TGTGCCAGCAGCCGGGGAGGTAGCGGAGCTCTAGCCAAAAACATTCAGTACTTC
NA	NA	TRBV14	TRBJ1-4	CASSQGGRNEKLFF	TGTGCCAGCAGCCAAGGGGGGAGAAATGAAAAACTGTTTTTT